This T cell receptor (beta chain) was captured by sequencing in a study of CD8+CD57+ T cells in acquired aplastic anemia. According to the study, genomic DNA was the template for TCR beta VDJ and CDR3 profiling. TCRdb recomputed calls from the reads with MiXCR, one row per CDR3 protein. The sample holds a few hundred thousand distinct CDR3 sequences; over 25% are singletons and the top ten take around 0.82%. Sequencing was done on patients that had shown CD8+CD57+ cell expansion by flow cytometry. The material sequenced was sorted CD4+, CD8+, or CD8+CD57+ T cells (not recorded which) from PBMCs. The origin of this receptor is a human donor with aplastic anemia.

The DNA for the CDR3 is TGCAGCGTTGAACAGGGGATATACAATGAGCAGTTCTTC. This codes for CSVEQGIYNEQFF. This rearrangement joins TRBV29-1 to TRBJ2-1, with D possibly TRBD1 on 6 matching bases. Germline lookup yields CDR1 SQVTM and CDR2 ANQGSEA. V lost 2 bases, J lost 4 bases, and 9 bases lay in between. This CDR3 contains 13 residues.